The clone carrying this T cell receptor beta chain was recorded at least ten times. The antigen is undetermined. These data originate in a study of breast tumors, draining lymph nodes, adjacent tissues. Findings and caveats of the study: Luminal-like breast cancer showed significantly greater tumor-nontumor repertoire similarity than basal-like breast cancer did. That most tumor T cells come from lymph nodes remained unproven.

V lost 1 base and J lost 3, with 5 bases in between. Germline V CDR1 and CDR2: LGHDT, YNNKEL (reference sequence). The CDR3 sequence is 13 residues long. Axillary draining lymph nodes of breast cancer patients supplied the node samples. In TCRdb, the multiplex PCR reads were re-called with MiXCR into one record per CDR3 protein. The data show around 130,000 distinct CDR3 sequences, about 20% seen once. Sequencing was done on a sample of axillary lymph node tissue. J is TRBJ2-3 and V is TRBV3-1; D not certain. The receptor comes from a female donor with breast cancer. Some clones in this sample may be carry-over from other donors' samples. As DNA, the CDR3 is TGTGCCAGCAGCCAAGCCGGGACAGATACGCAGTATTTT. It translates to CASSQAGTDTQYF.